The next 4 T cell receptor beta chains were all read from a single sample in a study of Graves' ophthalmopathy and Graves' hyperthyroidism. Amplification of TCR beta CDR3 regions used RNA transcripts. HTBI-primed first-round RT-PCR preceded second-round multiplex PCR. TCRdb independently ran MiXCR on the multiplex PCR reads; one entry per CDR3 protein. The table includes hundreds of thousands of distinct CDR3 sequences, about two fifths detected once. The specimen sequenced was peripheral blood. The origin of the receptors is an adult man with Graves' ophthalmopathy.

In this sample, this clonotype turned up many times. The rearrangement joins TRBV14 to TRBJ2-7; the D gene is possibly TRBD1 (5 bases). The germline CDR1 and CDR2 sequences are SGHDN and FVKESK. This CDR3 is 14 amino acids long. Trimming left V 0 bases short and J 5 bases short, with 11 bases between. CDR3 coding DNA: TGTGCCAGCAGCCAAGACAGGGTTCGCCACGAGCAGTACTTC. It translates to CASSQDRVRHEQYF.

In this sample, this clonotype turned up many times. The chain employs TRBV7-9 and TRBJ2-7; 7 positions agree with TRBD2. The CDR3 length is 15 residues. Germline-derived CDR1 and CDR2 are SEHNR and FQNEAQ (reference sequence). With 1 base clipped from V and 1 base from J, the junction kept 4 bases outside the gene matches. The CDR3 bases are TGTGCCAGCAGCTTAGACCTAGCGGAGTCCTACGAGCAGTACTTC. Its protein is CASSLDLAESYEQYF. Based on the CDR3 plus reference TRBV7-9 and TRBJ2-7, the full variable domain is DTGVSQNPRHKITKRGQNVTFRCDPISEHNRLYWYRQTLGQGPEFLTYFQNEAQLEKSRLLSDRFSAERPKGSFSTLEIQRTEQGDSAMYLCASSLDLAESYEQYFGPGTRLTVT.

This clonotype was observed many times. CDR3 sequence reads: CASSSFSATLNTEAFF. The CDR3, as DNA: TGTGCCAGCAGTTCTTTTTCTGCGACACTGAACACTGAAGCTTTCTTT. This chain connects TRBV7-9 to TRBJ1-1; D gene ambiguous. CDR1 is SEHNR, CDR2 FQNEAQ, per germline (reference sequence). Trimming pared 6 bases from V and 0 bases from J, leaving 17 bases between. The CDR3 runs 16 residues.

Remarks on this clonotype: One junction end disagrees with the germline gene, perhaps due to a read error. The chain combines TRBV7-9 with TRBJ1-1; 7 nucleotides match TRBD1. The CDR3 is made up of 15 amino acids. CDR1 SEHNR and CDR2 FQNEAQ come from the germline V gene (reference sequence). CDR3 region: CASSLARRTGTEAFF. DNA of the CDR3: TGTGCCAGCAGTTTAGCCCGAAGGACAGGCACTGAAGCTTTCTTT.